Listed here are 26 T cell receptor beta chains from one sample, sequenced in a study of blood T cell repertoires in COVID-19. Clones were read by immunoSEQ multiplex PCR, and TCRdb kept only the in-frame ones, dropping some. The sample lists almost 85,000 clones, roughly 89% occurring once. Sequences were obtained from PBMCs or T cells enriched from blood (not recorded which). These receptors all come from a woman aged 45-65 years with acute COVID-19.

This chain joins TRBV2 and TRBJ1-5; D is uncertain. V was trimmed by 5 bases and J by 3 bases, leaving 8 bases between them. Per the germline V gene, CDR1 is SNHLY and CDR2 is FYNNEI. The CDR3 runs 13 residues. The CDR3 DNA sequence: TGTGCCAGCAGTTACGGGATCAATCAGCCCCAGCATTTT. Residues: CASSYGINQPQHF. The whole variable domain, remainder taken from reference TRBV2 and TRBJ1-5, is EPEVTQTPSHQVTQMGQEVILRCVPISNHLYFYWYRQILGQKVEFLVSFYNNEISEKSEIFDDQFSVERPDGSNFTLKIRSTKLEDSAMYFCASSYGINQPQHFGDGTRLSIL.

This clone was seen only once. V gene TRBV4-1 combines with J gene TRBJ1-1; 11 bases fit TRBD1. Per germline, CDR1 MGHRA and CDR2 YSYEKL. This CDR3 has 15 amino acids. V shed 6 bases, J shed 1 base, and the junction held 4 bases outside the gene matches. CDR3 sequence reads: CASRTGQGANTEAFF. CDR3 nucleotide sequence: TGCGCCAGCAGAACAGGACAGGGGGCGAACACTGAAGCTTTCTTT.

This chain uses TRBV6-5 with TRBJ1-2, with 10 bases aligning to TRBD1. The V gene end was trimmed by 4 bases and the J gene end by 7 bases; junction bases not matched to a gene: 12. From germline, CDR1 is MNHEY and CDR2 SVGAGI. The CDR3 length is 16 residues. Written as DNA, the CDR3 is TGTGCCAGCAGTTCCCCTACCACGACAGGGGGCAGTGGCTACACCTTC. Translated: CASSSPTTTGGSGYTF.

This rearrangement joins TRBV5-1 to TRBJ2-7, with a tentative D call TRBD1 (5 bases). The CDR3 runs to 15 residues. The V and J ends lost 0 bases and 3 bases respectively, with 13 bases between them. Germline-derived CDR1 and CDR2 are SGHRS and YFSETQ. CDR3 loop: CASSLGGRAGYEQYF. DNA of the CDR3: TGCGCCAGCAGCTTGGGGGGCAGGGCAGGCTACGAGCAGTACTTC.

The chain links TRBV6-1 to TRBJ1-6; 9 bases fit TRBD1. J was trimmed by 9 bases and V by 3 bases; bases with no gene match: 3. This CDR3 comprises 14 residues. Germline CDR1 and CDR2: MNHNS and SASEGT. CDR3 protein: CASSEGQGGSPLHF. DNA of the CDR3: TGTGCCAGCAGTGAGGGACAGGGAGGTTCACCCCTCCACTTT.

The chain employs TRBV5-4 and TRBJ2-3; 9 bases agree with TRBD1. There are 15 residues in the CDR3. Germline lookup yields CDR1 SGHNT and CDR2 YYREEE (reference sequence). Losses at the gene ends were 0 bases for V and 5 bases for J; bases not matched to a gene: 4. For the CDR3, the DNA is TGTGCCAGCAGCTTGGCACAGGGGGCTAGAGATACGCAGTATTTT. Its translation is CASSLAQGARDTQYF.

The chain recombines TRBV2 with TRBJ2-1, with TRBD2 identical over 13 bases. CDR1 and CDR2 (germline): SNHLY, FYNNEI. The junction had 12 bases not matched to a gene; V was cut back by 2 bases and J by 5 bases. This CDR3 has 19 residues. The CDR3 nucleotides read TGTGCCAGCAGTGAACCCGGGACTAGCGGGGCAGGGGGGAACAATGAGCAGTTCTTC. Protein: CASSEPGTSGAGGNNEQFF.

The chain has TRBV5-1 and TRBJ2-3, with TRBD2 matching over 7 bases. Germline trimming cut 5 bases from V and 0 bases from J; bases unmatched to any gene: 6. The CDR3 runs 15 residues. CDR1 is SGHRS, CDR2 YFSETQ, per germline. CDR3 in DNA: TGCGCCAGCAGGTTAGCGGGTGCTAGCACAGATACGCAGTATTTT. It is translated as CASRLAGASTDTQYF.

For the CDR3, the DNA is TGTGCCAGCAGCACCGGGACAGCCTTTCAAGAGACCCAGTACTTC. Its translation: CASSTGTAFQETQYF. The V gene is TRBV9, the J gene TRBJ2-5; TRBD1 agrees at 7 bases. The CDR3 spans 15 residues. The germline V gene encodes CDR1 SGDLS and CDR2 YYNGEE. Unmatched junction bases numbered 8, after V lost 4 bases and J lost 2 bases.

The CDR3 loop is CASSMGARQGGGYTF. CDR3 DNA sequence: TGTGCCAGTAGTATGGGGGCGCGCCAAGGCGGGGGCTACACCTTC. The rearrangement joins TRBV19 to TRBJ1-2; D possibly corresponds to TRBD1 (6 bases). There are 15 residues in the CDR3. Germline CDR1 reads LNHDA; CDR2 reads SQIVND (reference sequence). Trimming left V 3 bases short and J 8 bases short, with 19 bases between.

This clone was counted between two and nine times. The J gene is TRBJ2-1, the V gene TRBV11-2; 7 bases align to TRBD2. The CDR3 covers 16 residues. Per the germline V gene, CDR1 is SGHAT and CDR2 is FQNNGV. Trimming took 5 bases from V and 6 from J; bases not matched to a gene: 13. CDR3 in amino acids: CASSPRASGVGNEQFF. The CDR3, as DNA: TGTGCCAGCAGCCCCCGCGCCAGCGGGGTGGGCAATGAGCAGTTCTTC.

The chain carries TRBV11-2 and TRBJ2-3, with D unclear. The germline V and J ends were trimmed by 0 bases and 3 bases, with 4 bases remaining between them. The CDR3 spans 13 residues. Per germline, CDR1 SGHAT and CDR2 FQNNGV. The CDR3 nucleotides are TGTGCCAGCAGCTTAGAGAGGACAGATACGCAGTATTTT. As protein: CASSLERTDTQYF. Combining the CDR3 with reference TRBV11-2 and TRBJ2-3 gives the whole variable domain EAGVAQSPRYKIIEKRQSVAFWCNPISGHATLYWYQQILGQGPKLLIQFQNNGVVDDSQLPKDRFSAERLKGVDSTLKIQPAKLEDSAVYLCASSLERTDTQYFGPGTRLTVL.

The table lists this clone with a few counts. The V call is TRBV27, the J call TRBJ2-1, with a possible D match to TRBD2 (6 bases). Per the germline V gene, CDR1 is MNHEY and CDR2 is SMNVEV (reference sequence). The germline V and J ends were trimmed by 5 bases and 3 bases, with 11 bases remaining between them. This CDR3 comprises 14 residues. The DNA for the CDR3 is TGTGCCAGCAGTAGAACGACTAGCTACAATGAGCAGTTCTTC. Its protein product is CASSRTTSYNEQFF.

The V and J genes are TRBV6-2 or TRBV6-3 and TRBJ2-2; TRBD2 aligns across 14 bases. The CDR3 is 18 residues long. The ends lost 0 bases at V and 6 bases at J; junction bases unmatched: 6. CDR1 is MNHEY, CDR2 SVGEGT, per germline. CDR3 nucleotide sequence: TGTGCCAGCAGTTACTCGGGATGGACTAGCGGGAGGCCCGGGGAGCTGTTTTTT. It encodes CASSYSGWTSGRPGELFF.

The chain employs TRBV7-3 and TRBJ2-2; possibly TRBD2 for D (6 bases). The CDR3 has 16 residues. CDR1 SGHTA and CDR2 FQGTGA come from the germline V gene. V lost 1 base and J lost 7, with 16 bases in between. The DNA for the CDR3 is TGTGCCAGCAGCTTAATGGGGGGAGGCCAGGACGGGGAGCTGTTTTTT. It encodes CASSLMGGGQDGELFF.

V usage is TRBV15 and J usage is TRBJ2-3, with TRBD2 identical over 9 bases. Trimming removed 5 bases from V and 2 bases from J; junction bases left unmatched: 5. Germline-derived CDR1 and CDR2 are LNHNV and YYDKDF (reference sequence). The CDR3 consists of 15 residues. Here the CDR3 reads CATSLLAGNTDTQYF. As DNA, the CDR3 is TGTGCCACCAGCCTACTAGCGGGTAACACAGATACGCAGTATTTT. Full variable domain (missing parts from reference TRBV15 and TRBJ2-3): DAMVIQNPRYQVTQFGKPVTLSCSQTLNHNVMYWYQQKSSQAPKLLFHYYDKDFNNEADTPDNFQSRRPNTSFCFLDIRSPGLGDTAMYLCATSLLAGNTDTQYFGPGTRLTVL.

In its sample, this clone was seen once. The gene calls are TRBV19 and TRBJ1-6; 8 bases map to TRBD1. V lost 3 bases, J lost 7 bases, and 8 bases stayed unmatched. The length of the CDR3 is 16 residues. Germline-derived CDR1 and CDR2 are LNHDA and SQIVND (reference sequence). The DNA for the CDR3 is TGTGCCAGTAGTATCCCCCAGGACAGGGAAAATTCACCCCTCCACTTT. It is translated as CASSIPQDRENSPLHF. The full variable domain, its missing parts supplied by reference TRBV19 and TRBJ1-6, is DGGITQSPKYLFRKEGQNVTLSCEQNLNHDAMYWYRQDPGQGLRLIYYSQIVNDFQKGDIAEGYSVSREKKESFPLTVTSAQKNPTAFYLCASSIPQDRENSPLHFGNGTRLTVT.

In its sample, this clone was seen a few times. The genes are TRBV19 and TRBJ2-3, with D perhaps matching TRBD2 (6 bases). This CDR3 has 14 residues. Germline CDR1 LNHDA, CDR2 SQIVND (reference sequence). V was pared by 1 base and J by 3 bases, with 8 bases between. CDR3 sequence: CASSIAAGTDTQYF. CDR3 sequence (DNA): TGTGCCAGTAGTATAGCGGCGGGAACAGATACGCAGTATTTT.

The rearrangement uses TRBV24-1 and TRBJ2-7; D unclear. CDR1 is KGHDR, CDR2 SFDVKD, per germline. Trimming took off 6 bases at V and 1 base at J, with 15 bases between the two ends. This CDR3 is built from 15 residues. CDR3 amino acids: CATSRLESPSYEQYF. In nucleotides, the CDR3 is TGTGCCACCAGTCGCCTTGAGTCCCCGTCCTACGAGCAGTACTTC.

The genes are TRBV19 and TRBJ1-1; no reliable D call. From germline, CDR1 is LNHDA and CDR2 SQIVND (reference sequence). V was trimmed by 5 bases and J by 3 bases, leaving 16 bases between them. This CDR3 region has 15 residues. CDR3 region: CASSPATTRDTEAFF. The CDR3 DNA reads as TGTGCCAGTAGTCCGGCCACGACGCGGGACACTGAAGCTTTCTTT.

The chain combines TRBV7-9 with TRBJ1-4; D is uncertain. Looked up from germline, CDR1 is SEHNR and CDR2 is FQNEAQ (reference sequence). The length of the CDR3 is 15 residues. The V gene lost 5 bases and the J gene lost 0 bases, with 10 bases spanning the gap. CDR3 sequence: CASSPAGSTNEKLFF. The CDR3 nucleotides read TGTGCCAGCAGCCCCGCGGGATCAACTAATGAAAAACTGTTTTTT.

The CDR3 reads CASSYRTSGTGELFF. The DNA for the CDR3 is TGTGCCAGCAGCTATCGGACTAGCGGGACCGGGGAGCTGTTTTTT. The chain links TRBV5-5 to TRBJ2-2, with TRBD2 matching 11 bases. The length of the CDR3 is 15 residues. The V gene's germline CDR1 is SGHKS and CDR2 YYEKEE (reference sequence). J gave up 5 bases and V 3 bases, and 3 bases lay outside the gene matches.

The V and J genes are TRBV5-1 and TRBJ1-4, with TRBD1 identical over 7 bases. The CDR3 has 14 residues. The trim removed 4 bases at V and 7 bases at J, leaving 7 bases unmatched. Germline V lookup: CDR1 SGHRS, CDR2 YFSETQ. The CDR3 region has the DNA TGCGCCAGCAGCGTAACAGGGGAGCGTGAAAAACTGTTTTTT. Protein: CASSVTGEREKLFF.

In its sample, this clone was seen once. This chain links TRBV7-9 with TRBJ1-1, with D possibly being TRBD1 (6 bases). The ends were cut back, 3 bases at V and 1 base at J, with 9 bases in the middle. CDR1 and CDR2 from the germline V gene are SEHNR and FQNEAQ (reference sequence). The CDR3 is made up of 14 amino acids. DNA of the CDR3: TGTGCCAGCAGCTTCGGGACAACGAACACTGAAGCTTTCTTT. Translated: CASSFGTTNTEAFF.

This clone has just one count. The chain couples TRBV3-1 (or the pseudogene TRBV3-2) to TRBJ1-1, with TRBD1 as a possible D gene (5 bases). Germline values: CDR1 LGHDT, CDR2 YNNKEL (reference sequence). The CDR3 consists of 15 residues. V was shortened by 4 bases and J by 4 bases, with 16 bases between the two germline ends. In nucleotides, the CDR3 is TGTGCCAGCAGCCCACTTCCAGGCGGGGCCACTGAAGCTTTCTTT. Translated: CASSPLPGGATEAFF.

J is TRBJ1-5 and V is TRBV19; a weak D match, TRBD1 (6 bases). V was shortened by 10 bases and J by 3 bases, with 13 bases between the two germline ends. Germline CDR1 is LNHDA and CDR2 is SQIVND (reference sequence). The CDR3 runs 13 residues. The CDR3 spells CATRDTFNQPQHF. The CDR3, as DNA: TGTGCCACTCGGGACACCTTCAATCAGCCCCAGCATTTT.